The following is a T cell receptor (beta chain) sequence with its context. Its antigen is unknown. The sample comes from a study of cytomegalovirus exposure and HLA in healthy donors. Whole-study findings and limits: CMV serostatus was the only recorded immune exposure for donors. Productive rates of about 87% or about 30% were seen for most TCR beta V segments in an earlier analysis. Other equally common chains were less clonally expanded than HLA-associated TCR beta chains, a later analysis showed.

Germline V gives CDR1 SGDLS, CDR2 YYNGEE. The CDR3 totals 18 residues. Unmatched junction bases numbered 15, after V lost 4 bases and J lost 5 bases. Primers for the PCR totalled 60 Vbeta and 13 Jbeta. Sequencing was performed with immunoSEQ multiplex PCR; in TCRdb, only in-frame clones are kept and a portion is missing. The sample holds about 76,000 clones. This chain joins TRBV9 and TRBJ2-5, with TRBD2 matching over 12 bases. The TCR sequence derives from a woman between 40 and 55 years old in good health and CMV-seropositive. The sequencing sample was made of PBMCs. This chain's CDR3 is CASSPRGGLAGIGETQYF. CDR3 sequence (DNA): TGTGCCAGCAGCCCTAGAGGTGGACTAGCGGGAATCGGTGAGACCCAGTACTTC.